This is a list of T cell receptor beta chains from one sample in a study of blood T cells in healthy people across ages. MiXCR, run by TCRdb on the 5' RACE reads, gives a single entry per CDR3 protein. The data hold roughly 1 million distinct CDR3 sequences, with approximately 26% observed a single time. This sample was shared with a second study, whose subject was T cells of mothers and their children.

Sequenced: blood. These receptors came from a girl aged 2-10 years in good health. Each CDR3 is given with its conserved first and last residue. The D gene is left open where the match is weak. Rows may omit the clone size; those that give it use once, few, many or a size class.

abundance: many; d_gene: -; j_gene: TRBJ2-5; v_gene: TRBV20-1; CDR3nt: TGCAGTGCTAGCGGGGGTGAAGAGACCCAGTACTTC; CDR3aa: CSASGGEETQYF
abundance: -; d_gene: TRBD2; j_gene: TRBJ2-5; v_gene: TRBV28; CDR3nt: TGTGCCAGCAGGGCCAGCGGGAGTCTCTACGAGCGGTACTTC; CDR3aa: CASRASGSLYERYF
abundance: -; d_gene: TRBD1; j_gene: TRBJ2-7; v_gene: TRBV28; CDR3nt: TGTGCCAGCAGTTTTGACAGGGTTGGTACGTACGAGCAGTACTTC; CDR3aa: CASSFDRVGTYEQYF
abundance: -; d_gene: -; j_gene: TRBJ2-1; v_gene: TRBV18; CDR3nt: TGTGCCAGCTCACCGTTCAGTGGGGATGAGCAGTTCTTC; CDR3aa: CASSPFSGDEQFF
abundance: few; d_gene: -; j_gene: TRBJ1-5; v_gene: TRBV7-7; CDR3nt: TGTGCTAGCAGCTTAGCGCTTCGGGGGCGATGTCATCAGCCCCAGCATTTT; CDR3aa: CASSLALRGRCHQPQHF
abundance: -; d_gene: TRBD1; j_gene: TRBJ1-4; v_gene: TRBV29-1; CDR3nt: TGCAGCGTCTCCGGGACAGGGGGTGAAAAACTGTTTTTT; CDR3aa: CSVSGTGGEKLFF
abundance: few; d_gene: -; j_gene: TRBJ1-4; v_gene: TRBV4-1; CDR3nt: TGCGCCAGCAGCCCACTACAGGCCGGGGGTGAAAAACTGTTTTTT; CDR3aa: CASSPLQAGGEKLFF
abundance: -; d_gene: TRBD2; j_gene: TRBJ2-3; v_gene: TRBV11-2; CDR3nt: TGTGCCAGCAGCTTAGATGCGGGGGGCCTAGAAGATACGCAGTATTTT; CDR3aa: CASSLDAGGLEDTQYF
abundance: few; d_gene: -; j_gene: TRBJ2-5; v_gene: TRBV9; CDR3nt: TGTGCCAGCAGCGTAGGAGATATGCAAGAGACCCAGTACTTC; CDR3aa: CASSVGDMQETQYF
abundance: -; d_gene: TRBD1; j_gene: TRBJ2-1; v_gene: TRBV7-8; CDR3nt: TGTGCCAGCAGCCCTGAGGCAATAGGGACAGCATACAATGAGCAGTTCTTC; CDR3aa: CASSPEAIGTAYNEQFF
abundance: -; d_gene: -; j_gene: TRBJ2-5; v_gene: TRBV12-3/TRBV12-4; CDR3nt: TGTGCCAGCAGTTTCCAGGTACGGGAAGGAGAGACCCAGTACTTC; CDR3aa: CASSFQVREGETQYF
abundance: -; d_gene: TRBD2; j_gene: TRBJ2-1; v_gene: TRBV6-5; CDR3nt: TGTGCCAGCAGTTACTTCCCCAGCGGGAGCTCCTACAATGAGCAGTTCTTC; CDR3aa: CASSYFPSGSSYNEQFF
abundance: few; d_gene: -; j_gene: TRBJ2-7; v_gene: TRBV4-1; CDR3nt: TGCGCCAGCAGCCTACCGGGACATAGCTGCGAGCAGTACTTC; CDR3aa: CASSLPGHSCEQYF
abundance: -; d_gene: TRBD1; j_gene: TRBJ1-4; v_gene: TRBV12-3/TRBV12-4; CDR3nt: TGTGCCAGCAGCAGATACGGGGACAGGCGGGAAAAACTGTTTTTT; CDR3aa: CASSRYGDRREKLFF
abundance: few; d_gene: TRBD1; j_gene: TRBJ2-7; v_gene: TRBV27; CDR3nt: TGTGCCAGCAGTTTAAGCCAGGGGGCAGGGGAGCAGCACTTC; CDR3aa: CASSLSQGAGEQHF
abundance: -; d_gene: -; j_gene: TRBJ2-3; v_gene: TRBV6-5; CDR3nt: TGTGCCAGCAGTTACGGGGCAGCGGTTGATACGCAGTATTTT; CDR3aa: CASSYGAAVDTQYF
abundance: few; d_gene: -; j_gene: TRBJ1-2; v_gene: TRBV29-1; CDR3nt: TGCAGCGTTGCCGCTGGTGGCGATGGCTACACCTTC; CDR3aa: CSVAAGGDGYTF
abundance: -; d_gene: -; j_gene: TRBJ2-1; v_gene: TRBV7-2; CDR3nt: TGTGCCAGCAGCCGGAGTATGGGTAGCGGTTCCTACAATGAGCAGTTCTTC; CDR3aa: CASSRSMGSGSYNEQFF
abundance: few; d_gene: TRBD2; j_gene: TRBJ2-5; v_gene: TRBV6-6; CDR3nt: TGTGCCAGCAGCCCGGGACTAGCGTACCAAGAGACCCAGTACTTC; CDR3aa: CASSPGLAYQETQYF
abundance: few; d_gene: -; j_gene: TRBJ1-2; v_gene: TRBV29-1; CDR3nt: TGCAGCGTGGGTTCTTCAGGGGACTATGGCTACACCTTC; CDR3aa: CSVGSSGDYGYTF
abundance: -; d_gene: -; j_gene: TRBJ2-1; v_gene: TRBV6-2/TRBV6-3; CDR3nt: TGTGCCAGCAGTTACTCGATTATGGTTGGGTCTGAGCAGTTCTTC; CDR3aa: CASSYSIMVGSEQFF
abundance: many; d_gene: -; j_gene: TRBJ2-7; v_gene: TRBV5-1; CDR3nt: TGTGCCAGCAGCGGTGGGGGTTACGAGCAGTACTTC; CDR3aa: CASSGGGYEQYF
abundance: few; d_gene: -; j_gene: TRBJ2-1; v_gene: TRBV27; CDR3nt: TGTGCCAGCAGCCCCTATGCGAGGGATGAGCAGTTCTTC; CDR3aa: CASSPYARDEQFF
abundance: -; d_gene: -; j_gene: TRBJ2-7; v_gene: TRBV29-1; CDR3nt: TGCAGCGTTGTACTGGGGGCTGGAGAGCAGTACTTC; CDR3aa: CSVVLGAGEQYF